These 13 T cell receptor beta chains were all obtained from the same sample, sequenced in a study of blood T cell repertoires in COVID-19. Data came from immunoSEQ multiplex PCR; TCRdb stores just in-frame clones and leaves some out. This sample carries tens of thousands of clones, roughly 71% of them seen once, and the ten largest clones take more than 13%. The specimen was peripheral blood. These receptors all come from an older man with active or convalescent COVID-19.

The CDR3, as DNA: TGTGCCAGCAGTGACTCCGAGAGTGGCGGGGAGCTGTTTTTT. This encodes CASSDSESGGELFF. The chain joins TRBV6-4 to TRBJ2-2, with D uncertain. Germline V gene lookup returns CDR1 MRHNA and CDR2 SNTAGT. With 0 bases removed from V and 7 bases from J, the gap between germline ends came to 9 bases. This CDR3 comprises 14 residues.

The chain couples TRBV5-5 to TRBJ1-6; the D is unclear. The CDR3 has 14 amino acids. Germline CDR1 SGHKS, CDR2 YYEKEE (reference sequence). Trimming removed 0 bases from V and 6 bases from J, with 7 bases in between. The CDR3 DNA is TGTGCCAGCAGCTTGGATCCGTTTAATTCACCCCTCCACTTT. Protein product: CASSLDPFNSPLHF.

The chain employs TRBV29-1 and TRBJ2-1; D is unclear. Germline CDR1 reads SQVTM; CDR2 reads ANQGSEA. The V gene lost 6 bases and the J gene lost 4 bases, with 13 bases spanning the gap. CDR3 length: 13 residues. The CDR3 coding sequence is TGCAGCGTCAGGCGTCAAGGTTACAATGAGCAGTTCTTC. Protein product: CSVRRQGYNEQFF.

J is TRBJ1-2 and V is TRBV3-1 (or the pseudogene TRBV3-2); 8 bases are a match to TRBD1. CDR3 length equals 15 residues. With V trimmed by 7 bases and J by 4 bases, 11 bases remained unmatched. Germline V gene lookup returns CDR1 LGHDT and CDR2 YNNKEL (reference sequence). The CDR3 loop reads CASIKSGTGLYGYTF. The CDR3 DNA is TGTGCCAGCATTAAATCCGGGACAGGACTCTATGGCTACACCTTC.

The gene calls are TRBV2 and TRBJ2-1; a possible D gene is TRBD1 (5 bases). This CDR3 is 14 amino acids long. Germline V gene lookup returns CDR1 SNHLY and CDR2 FYNNEI. V was cut by 4 bases and J by 0 bases, with 7 bases left in between. Here the CDR3 DNA reads TGTGCCAGCAGTGCCGACAGCTCCTACAATGAGCAGTTCTTC. It translates to CASSADSSYNEQFF. Drawing the rest from reference TRBV2 and TRBJ2-1, the complete variable domain is EPEVTQTPSHQVTQMGQEVILRCVPISNHLYFYWYRQILGQKVEFLVSFYNNEISEKSEIFDDQFSVERPDGSNFTLKIRSTKLEDSAMYFCASSADSSYNEQFFGPGTRLTVL.

This clone was counted a few times. The V call is TRBV6-5, the J call TRBJ1-6; D gene ambiguous. The germline gives CDR1 MNHEY, CDR2 SVGAGI. The length of the CDR3 is 13 residues. V gave up 6 bases and J gave up 7 bases, with 10 bases separating them. CDR3 nucleotides: TGTGCCAGCAGCTCCGGGAGAAATTCACCCCTCCACTTT. Residues: CASSSGRNSPLHF.

This clone was recorded a few times. The rearrangement joins TRBV6-5 to TRBJ2-1; 12 nucleotides agree with TRBD2. CDR3 length: 14 amino acids. Germline V gives CDR1 MNHEY, CDR2 SVGAGI. V shed 6 bases, J shed 10 bases, and the junction held 7 bases outside the gene matches. The CDR3 coding sequence is TGTGCCAGCAGAACTAGCGGGAGGAGTCACGAGCAGTTCTTC. The encoded protein is CASRTSGRSHEQFF.

In its sample, this clone was seen once. This chain joins TRBV7-2 and TRBJ1-3, with D uncertain. CDR1 and CDR2 from the germline V gene are SGHTA and FQGNSA. The germline V and J ends were trimmed by 1 base and 3 bases, with 10 bases remaining between them. The CDR3 extends over 15 amino acids. As DNA, the CDR3 is TGTGCCAGCAGCTTAGGTCCCTCCGTTGGAAACACCATATATTTT. Protein sequence: CASSLGPSVGNTIYF.

The chain recombines TRBV18 with TRBJ2-7; 10 nucleotides align to TRBD1. V was clipped by 6 bases and J by 4 bases; unmatched bases: 9. The CDR3 has 15 amino acids. Germline V gene data show CDR1 as KGHSH and CDR2 as LQKENI. CDR3 amino acids: CASSVGQGERYEQYF. CDR3 coding DNA: TGTGCCAGCTCGGTAGGACAGGGGGAACGGTACGAGCAGTACTTC.

This clone was seen a single time. The chain joins TRBV19 to TRBJ1-3; the D is unclear. The V and J ends lost 2 bases and 3 bases respectively, with 5 bases between them. This CDR3 has 13 residues. Germline-derived CDR1 and CDR2 are LNHDA and SQIVND (reference sequence). The DNA for the CDR3 is TGTGCCAGTAGTATAACCGGTGGAAACACCATATATTTT. Translation gives CASSITGGNTIYF.

The chain joins TRBV5-4 to TRBJ2-1, with a tentative D call TRBD2 (7 bases). V was trimmed by 4 bases and J by 4 bases, leaving 21 bases between them. The CDR3 is 17 amino acids. CDR1 and CDR2 from the germline V gene are SGHNT and YYREEE (reference sequence). Here the CDR3 DNA reads TGTGCCAGCAGCATAAGGACTAGTGCGAGGGGGTACAATGAGCAGTTCTTC. Amino acids: CASSIRTSARGYNEQFF.

The J gene is TRBJ2-7, the V gene TRBV9; 9 bases are shared with TRBD1. CDR3 length equals 15 residues. V trimming: 2 bases; J trimming: 6 bases; junction bases outside the gene matches: 9. Germline lookup yields CDR1 SGDLS and CDR2 YYNGEE. The CDR3 DNA follows: TGTGCCAGCAGCGTCTCCGGGACAGGGTTGTCCGAGCAGTACTTC. Translation gives CASSVSGTGLSEQYF.

The count of this clone is one. V usage is TRBV28 and J usage is TRBJ2-7; D perhaps matches TRBD1 (6 bases). This CDR3 is built from 12 residues. Germline V gives CDR1 MDHEN, CDR2 SYDVKM. Trimming stripped 4 bases from V and 7 bases from J, with 11 bases between. CDR3 residues: CASSSYRVEQYF. CDR3 sequence (DNA): TGTGCCAGCAGTTCTTACAGGGTAGAGCAGTACTTC.